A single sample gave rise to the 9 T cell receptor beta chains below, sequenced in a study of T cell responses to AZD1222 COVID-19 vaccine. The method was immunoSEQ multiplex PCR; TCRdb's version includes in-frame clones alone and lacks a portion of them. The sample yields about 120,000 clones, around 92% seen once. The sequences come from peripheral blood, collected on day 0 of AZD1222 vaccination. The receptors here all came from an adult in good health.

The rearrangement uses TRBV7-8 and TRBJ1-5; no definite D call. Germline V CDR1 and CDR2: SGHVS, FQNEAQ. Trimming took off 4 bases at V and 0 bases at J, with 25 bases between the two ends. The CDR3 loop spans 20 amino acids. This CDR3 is CASSSFPPDPWSTSNQPQHF. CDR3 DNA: TGTGCCAGCAGCTCCTTCCCCCCGGACCCCTGGTCCACTAGCAATCAGCCCCAGCATTTT. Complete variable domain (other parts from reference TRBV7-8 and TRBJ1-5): GAGVSQSPRYKVAKRGQDVALRCDPISGHVSLFWYQQALGQGPEFLTYFQNEAQLDKSGLPSDRFFAERPEGSVSTLKIQRTQQEDSAVYLCASSSFPPDPWSTSNQPQHFGDGTRLSIL.

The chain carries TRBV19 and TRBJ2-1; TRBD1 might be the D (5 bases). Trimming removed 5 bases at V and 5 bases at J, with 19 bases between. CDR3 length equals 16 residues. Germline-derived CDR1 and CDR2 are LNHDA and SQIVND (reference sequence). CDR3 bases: TGTGCCAGTAGTCCCTTTGTAAAAGGGGTCCACAATGAGCAGTTCTTC. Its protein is CASSPFVKGVHNEQFF.

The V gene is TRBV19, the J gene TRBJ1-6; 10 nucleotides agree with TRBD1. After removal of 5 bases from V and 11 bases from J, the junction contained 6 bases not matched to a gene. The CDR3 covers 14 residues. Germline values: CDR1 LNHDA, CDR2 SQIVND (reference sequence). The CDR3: CASSSGTGVTPLHF. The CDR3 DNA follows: TGTGCCAGTAGTTCCGGGACAGGGGTAACACCCCTCCACTTT.

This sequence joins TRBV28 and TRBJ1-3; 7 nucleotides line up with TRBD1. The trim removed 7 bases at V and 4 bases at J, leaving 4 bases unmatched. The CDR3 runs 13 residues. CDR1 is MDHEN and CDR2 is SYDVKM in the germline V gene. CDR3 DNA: TGTGCCAGCAACAGGGGTTCCGGAAACACCATATATTTT. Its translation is CASNRGSGNTIYF.

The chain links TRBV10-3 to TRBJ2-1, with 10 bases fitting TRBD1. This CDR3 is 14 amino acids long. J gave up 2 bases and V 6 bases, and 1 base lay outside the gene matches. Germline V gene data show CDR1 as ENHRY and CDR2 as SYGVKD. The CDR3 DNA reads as TGTGCCATCAGGGGGACAGGGGCCTACAATGAGCAGTTCTTC. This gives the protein CAIRGTGAYNEQFF.

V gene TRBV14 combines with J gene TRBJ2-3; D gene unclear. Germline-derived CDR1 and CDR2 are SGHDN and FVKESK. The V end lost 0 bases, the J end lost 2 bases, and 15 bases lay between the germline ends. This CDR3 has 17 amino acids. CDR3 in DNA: TGTGCCAGCAGCCAAGAAAAAGACTTCTTATCCACAGATACGCAGTATTTT. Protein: CASSQEKDFLSTDTQYF.

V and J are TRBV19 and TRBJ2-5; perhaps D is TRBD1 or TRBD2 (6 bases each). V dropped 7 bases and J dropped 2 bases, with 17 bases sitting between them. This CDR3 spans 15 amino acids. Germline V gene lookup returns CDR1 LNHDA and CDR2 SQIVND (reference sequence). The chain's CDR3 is CASNTLGGVQETQYF. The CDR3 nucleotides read TGTGCCAGTAATACTTTGGGGGGCGTTCAAGAGACCCAGTACTTC.

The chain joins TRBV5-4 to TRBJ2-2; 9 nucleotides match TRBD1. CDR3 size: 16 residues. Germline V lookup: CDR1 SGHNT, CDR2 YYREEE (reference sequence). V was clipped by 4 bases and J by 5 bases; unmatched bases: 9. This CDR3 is CASSPTGGLSTGELFF. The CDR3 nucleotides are TGTGCCAGCAGCCCTACAGGGGGCCTCTCGACCGGGGAGCTGTTTTTT. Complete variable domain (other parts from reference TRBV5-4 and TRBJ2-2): ETGVTQSPTHLIKTRGQQVTLRCSSQSGHNTVSWYQQALGQGPQFIFQYYREEENGRGNFPPRFSGLQFPNYSSELNVNALELDDSALYLCASSPTGGLSTGELFFGEGSRLTVL.

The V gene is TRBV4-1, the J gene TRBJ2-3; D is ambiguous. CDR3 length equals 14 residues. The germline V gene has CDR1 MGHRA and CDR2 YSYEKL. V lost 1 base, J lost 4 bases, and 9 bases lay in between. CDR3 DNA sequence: TGCGCCAGCAGCCAAGTTGGTGGCGCAGATACGCAGTATTTT. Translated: CASSQVGGADTQYF.